One sample yielded the 22 T cell receptor beta chains listed below, sequenced in a study of vaccination effects on CD4 cells after COVID-19. Some clones are missing from TCRdb's copy, which holds only in-frame ones; the method was immunoSEQ multiplex PCR. The data contain almost 70,000 clones, 70% to 75% of them singletons. For these TCRs, the target antigens are not known. Peptide-pool stimulation followed by sequencing identified expanded antigen-specific CD4+ clonotypes in the ViraFEST assay. Upon completion of 10 to 11 days in culture, CD4+ T cells were isolated. Participants completed two doses of the BNT162b2 or mRNA-1273 vaccine. The source material was CD4+ T cells from PBMCs cultured with HCoV-229E spike peptides, sampled after COVID-19 vaccination. These receptors were taken from a human donor who received a COVID-19 vaccine.

This chain links TRBV6-6 with TRBJ1-1; D ambiguous. Germline CDR1 MNHNY, CDR2 SVGAGI (reference sequence). The V end was cut by 7 bases, the J end by 4 bases, with 16 bases between. This CDR3 has 14 amino acids. The DNA for the CDR3 is TGTGCCAGCACCAACTCACGGGGTTTCACTGAAGCTTTCTTT. Amino acids: CASTNSRGFTEAFF.

The chain combines TRBV7-3 with TRBJ1-2, with no clear D. This CDR3 has 13 residues. V was shortened by 8 bases and J by 2 bases, with 12 bases between the two germline ends. Germline values: CDR1 SGHTA, CDR2 FQGTGA. CDR3 region: CASSQDKNYGYTF. The CDR3 DNA follows: TGTGCCAGCTCTCAAGACAAGAACTATGGCTACACCTTC.

The chain is built from TRBV28 and TRBJ2-2; D is unclear. CDR1 MDHEN and CDR2 SYDVKM come from the germline V gene. V lost 4 bases, J lost 6 bases, and 12 bases lay in between. The CDR3 loop spans 14 amino acids. As DNA, the CDR3 is TGTGCCAGCAGTTCCCGAAGAAGGGCCGGGGAGCTGTTTTTT. The encoded protein is CASSSRRRAGELFF. Full variable domain (missing parts from reference TRBV28 and TRBJ2-2): DVKVTQSSRYLVKRTGEKVFLECVQDMDHENMFWYRQDPGLGLRLIYFSYDVKMKEKGDIPEGYSVSREKKERFSLILESASTNQTSMYLCASSSRRRAGELFFGEGSRLTVL.

J is TRBJ2-7 and V is TRBV18, with 16 nucleotides matching TRBD2. This CDR3 is 17 amino acids long. Germline V gene lookup returns CDR1 KGHSH and CDR2 LQKENI. V was clipped by 6 bases and J by 6 bases; unmatched bases: 11. DNA of the CDR3: TGTGCCAGCTCCACCGGGGGACTAGCGGGGGGGCCGTCCGAGCAGTACGTC. Its protein is CASSTGGLAGGPSEQYV.

This clone was observed a few times. The J gene is TRBJ1-4, the V gene TRBV5-1, with D perhaps TRBD1 (6 bases). Trimming pared 4 bases from V and 8 bases from J, leaving 18 bases between. The CDR3 totals 15 residues. The germline V gene encodes CDR1 SGHRS and CDR2 YFSETQ. The CDR3 DNA sequence: TGCGCCAGCAGCGGGGGGGCGCATGCGGGCGAAAAACTGTTTTTT. As protein: CASSGGAHAGEKLFF.

This clone was observed a handful of times. The chain employs TRBV5-1 and TRBJ1-5, with 7 bases lining up with TRBD1. V lost 0 bases to trimming and J lost 6 bases; unmatched junction nucleotides: 3. Per germline, CDR1 SGHRS and CDR2 YFSETQ. The CDR3 covers 14 residues. In DNA form, the CDR3 reads TGCGCCAGCAGCTTGGGGGCAGGGGGTCAGCCCCAGCATTTT. It yields the protein CASSLGAGGQPQHF. The complete variable domain, with remaining parts taken from reference TRBV5-1 and TRBJ1-5, reads KAGVTQTPRYLIKTRGQQVTLSCSPISGHRSVSWYQQTPGQGLQFLFEYFSETQRNKGNFPGRFSGRQFSNSRSEMNVSTLELGDSALYLCASSLGAGGQPQHFGDGTRLSIL.

The chain's CDR3 is CASSRTVNSYEQYV. CDR3 nucleotides: TGCGCCAGCAGTCGGACAGTGAACTCCTACGAGCAGTACGTC. The rearrangement joins TRBV5-1 to TRBJ2-7; tentative D call: TRBD1 (6 bases). Germline loops: CDR1 SGHRS, CDR2 YFSETQ. The germline V and J ends were trimmed by 5 bases and 0 bases, with 12 bases remaining between them. The CDR3 is 14 amino acids.

In its sample, this clone was seen many times. The V gene is TRBV6-1, the J gene TRBJ1-2; D is perhaps TRBD1 (6 bases). The V gene's germline CDR1 is MNHNS and CDR2 SASEGT. The CDR3 is 15 amino acids. V was trimmed by 3 bases and J by 4 bases, leaving 15 bases between them. The CDR3 region is CASSDNSKGGYGYTF. DNA for the CDR3: TGTGCCAGCAGTGACAACAGCAAAGGGGGCTATGGCTACACCTTC.

The chain is built from TRBV5-1 and TRBJ2-1; 7 bases are a match to TRBD2. V dropped 3 bases and J dropped 2; count of bases not matched to a gene: 8. Germline V lookup: CDR1 SGHRS, CDR2 YFSETQ. This CDR3 has 16 amino acids. The DNA for the CDR3 is TGCGCCAGCAGCTCTAGCGGAGGAGGGGCCTACAATGAGCAGTTCTTC. Translation gives CASSSSGGGAYNEQFF.

This rearrangement joins TRBV2 to TRBJ1-1; D remains ambiguous. The V end lost 6 bases, the J end lost 4 bases, and 15 bases lay between the germline ends. CDR1 and CDR2 from the germline V gene are SNHLY and FYNNEI. This CDR3 contains 14 residues. The DNA for the CDR3 is TGTGCCAGCAGCGTAAAAGGGCGAGGCACTGAAGCTTTCTTT. Translated: CASSVKGRGTEAFF.

This chain uses TRBV5-5 with TRBJ1-2, with D tentatively TRBD1 (5 bases). CDR1 SGHKS and CDR2 YYEKEE come from the germline V gene (reference sequence). CDR3 length equals 13 residues. The V and J ends lost 4 bases and 4 bases respectively, with 11 bases between them. In DNA form, the CDR3 reads TGTGCCAGCAGCCCCGGGACGACCTATGGCTACACCTTC. Encoded protein: CASSPGTTYGYTF.

This chain uses TRBV7-8 with TRBJ1-1, with a weak D call TRBD1 (6 bases). V was shortened by 5 bases and J by 12 bases, with 16 bases between the two germline ends. CDR1 is SGHVS, CDR2 FQNEAQ, per germline. The CDR3 runs to 12 residues. The CDR3 DNA sequence: TGTGCCAGCAGCCCCATGCCAGGGGAGACTTTCTTT. This gives the protein CASSPMPGETFF.

Only a few counts were recorded for this clone. The rearrangement links TRBV25-1 to TRBJ2-3; perhaps D is TRBD1 or TRBD2 (6 bases each). V was pared by 0 bases and J by 5 bases, with 9 bases between. CDR1 is MGHDK, CDR2 SYGVNS, per germline. The CDR3 is 14 amino acids. The CDR3 DNA is TGTGCCAGCAGTGAATACAGGGGAGGAGATACGCAGTATTTT. Its translation is CASSEYRGGDTQYF.

J is TRBJ2-5 and V is TRBV3-1 (or the pseudogene TRBV3-2); D remains unclear. This CDR3 contains 15 residues. The germline CDR1 and CDR2 sequences are LGHDT and YNNKEL (reference sequence). The V gene lost 1 base and the J gene lost 7 bases, with 16 bases spanning the gap. In DNA, the CDR3 is TGTGCCAGCAGCCAAGGCGTCCGCGAGGAAGGGACCCAGTACTTC. As protein: CASSQGVREEGTQYF.

The gene calls are TRBV5-1 and TRBJ2-7; a possible D gene is TRBD2 (6 bases). V was clipped by 4 bases and J by 2 bases, with 13 bases between them. Germline V lookup: CDR1 SGHRS, CDR2 YFSETQ. CDR3 size: 14 residues. CDR3 coding DNA: TGCGCCAGCAGCGTTAATAGCGGCACCTACGAGCAGTACGTC. Amino acid sequence: CASSVNSGTYEQYV.

CDR3 loop: CASSSGGGTEAFF. The DNA for the CDR3 is TGTGCCAGCTCTTCAGGGGGGGGGACTGAAGCTTTCTTT. This sequence joins TRBV18 and TRBJ1-1, with 7 nucleotides matching TRBD1. This CDR3 comprises 13 residues. With 6 bases clipped from V and 5 bases from J, the junction kept 6 bases outside the gene matches. Germline loops: CDR1 KGHSH, CDR2 LQKENI.

In this sample, this clone turned up a few times. The chain joins TRBV5-1 to TRBJ2-2; D is uncertain. This CDR3 has 15 residues. Deletions cut 0 bases from V and 3 bases from J, with 9 bases between. The germline V gene encodes CDR1 SGHRS and CDR2 YFSETQ. The CDR3: CASSLAGPDTGELFF. CDR3 nucleotide sequence: TGCGCCAGCAGCTTGGCCGGACCTGACACCGGGGAGCTGTTTTTT.

The rearrangement joins TRBV30 to TRBJ1-1, with a possible D match to TRBD1 (6 bases). Per the germline V gene, CDR1 is GTSNPN and CDR2 is SVGIG (reference sequence). The germline V and J ends were trimmed by 3 bases and 5 bases, with 16 bases remaining between them. There are 14 residues in the CDR3. The CDR3 sequence is CAWRMGQGWTEAFF. CDR3 nucleotide sequence: TGTGCCTGGAGGATGGGCCAGGGGTGGACTGAAGCTTTCTTT. Based on the CDR3 plus reference TRBV30 and TRBJ1-1, the full variable domain is SQTIHQWPATLVQPVGSPLSLECTVEGTSNPNLYWYRQAAGRGLQLLFYSVGIGQISSEVPQNLSASRPQDRQFILSSKKLLLSDSGFYLCAWRMGQGWTEAFFGQGTRLTVV.

The gene calls are TRBV5-1 and TRBJ1-2; TRBD1 matches 7 bases. The germline CDR1 and CDR2 sequences are SGHRS and YFSETQ. The CDR3 has 16 amino acids. Trimming took 0 bases from V and 1 from J; bases not matched to a gene: 6. Here the CDR3 reads CASSLDTGVINYGYTF. As DNA, the CDR3 is TGCGCCAGCAGCTTGGACACAGGGGTAATTAACTATGGCTACACCTTC.

The V gene is TRBV5-1, the J gene TRBJ1-2, with 7 nucleotides matching TRBD1. The junction had 5 bases not matched to a gene; V was cut back by 1 base and J by 5 bases. Germline lookup yields CDR1 SGHRS and CDR2 YFSETQ. This CDR3 region has 14 residues. CDR3 in amino acids: CASSLQGETYGYTF. For the CDR3, the DNA is TGCGCCAGCAGCTTGCAGGGGGAGACTTATGGCTACACCTTC.

The chain combines TRBV7-3 with TRBJ1-1; D gene ambiguous. The CDR3 runs to 13 residues. Germline V lookup: CDR1 SGHTA, CDR2 FQGTGA. Deletions cut 2 bases from V and 4 bases from J, with 8 bases between. CDR3: CASSLLSGTEAFF. As DNA, the CDR3 is TGTGCCAGCAGCTTATTGTCGGGCACTGAAGCTTTCTTT.

This clone showed up just once. J is TRBJ2-6 and V is TRBV4-3; tentatively, D is TRBD1 or TRBD2 (5 bases each). From germline, CDR1 is LGHNA and CDR2 YSLEER. With 1 base removed from V and 5 bases from J, the gap between germline ends came to 18 bases. This CDR3 spans 18 amino acids. The CDR3 bases are TGCGCCAGCAGCCAAGTTCCCCCCGGGACGGCGCGGGCCAACGTCCTGACTTTC. This sequence encodes CASSQVPPGTARANVLTF.